One T cell receptor beta chain is described in this entry. Its antigen remains unknown. Likely unrecorded immune exposures existed in these nominally healthy donors. The CDR3 runs 14 residues. These data come from a study of cytomegalovirus exposure and HLA in healthy donors. 60 Vbeta and 13 Jbeta primers were used in PCR. Data came from immunoSEQ multiplex PCR; TCRdb stores just in-frame clones and leaves some out. The sample shows approximately 100,000 clones, nearly 80% of them seen only once. Study observations and caveats: Based on reports, TCR beta sequences accurately predicted HLA-A and HLA-B alleles for most subjects. Indistinguishable V segments, including TRBV6-2 and TRBV6-3, were excluded. Cytomegalovirus-associated TCR beta chains were listed, numbering 164.

The sequenced sample was PBMCs. The V gene is TRBV1, the J gene TRBJ2-1; the table calls TRBD2, which could not be checked here. TRBV1 is a recognized pseudogene. This clonotype originated in a woman between 40 and 50 years old in good health and CMV-seronegative. The chain's CDR3 is CTSRDCFRNNEQFF. CDR3 nucleotide sequence: TGCACCAGCAGGGACTGCTTTAGAAACAATGAGCAGTTCTTC.